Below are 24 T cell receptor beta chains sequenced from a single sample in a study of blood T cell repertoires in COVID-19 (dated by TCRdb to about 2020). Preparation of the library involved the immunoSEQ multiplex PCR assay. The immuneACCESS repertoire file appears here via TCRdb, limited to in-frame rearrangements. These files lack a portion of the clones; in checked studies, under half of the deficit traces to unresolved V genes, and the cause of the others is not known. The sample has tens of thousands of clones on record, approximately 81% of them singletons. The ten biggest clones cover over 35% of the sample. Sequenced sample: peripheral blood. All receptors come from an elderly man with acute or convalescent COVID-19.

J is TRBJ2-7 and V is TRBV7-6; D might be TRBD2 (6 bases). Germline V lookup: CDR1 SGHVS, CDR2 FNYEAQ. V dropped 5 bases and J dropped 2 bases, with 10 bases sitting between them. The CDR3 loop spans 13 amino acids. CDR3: CASSPGRTYEQYF. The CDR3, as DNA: TGTGCCAGCAGCCCCGGGAGAACCTACGAGCAGTACTTC.

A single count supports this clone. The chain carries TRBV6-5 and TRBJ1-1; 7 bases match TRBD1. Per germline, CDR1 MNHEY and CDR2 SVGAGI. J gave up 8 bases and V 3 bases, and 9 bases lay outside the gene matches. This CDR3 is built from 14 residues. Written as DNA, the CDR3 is TGTGCCAGCAGTTATGCCGACAGGGCGGGGGAAGCTTTCTTT. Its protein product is CASSYADRAGEAFF.

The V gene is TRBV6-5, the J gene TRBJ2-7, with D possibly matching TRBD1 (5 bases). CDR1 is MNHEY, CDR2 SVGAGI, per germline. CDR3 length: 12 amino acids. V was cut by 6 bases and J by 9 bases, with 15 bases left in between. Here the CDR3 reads CASRVSGPGQYF. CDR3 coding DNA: TGTGCCAGCAGGGTATCAGGGCCAGGGCAGTACTTC.

CDR3 sequence (DNA): TGTGCCAGCAGCTCGACAGGAAACGTTAGGGGACTGTTTTTT. Translated: CASSSTGNVRGLFF. The chain couples TRBV11-2 to TRBJ1-4; the D gene is possibly TRBD1 (6 bases). Germline CDR1 is SGHAT and CDR2 is FQNNGV. The length of the CDR3 is 14 residues. Trimming stripped 4 bases from V and 13 bases from J, with 19 bases between.

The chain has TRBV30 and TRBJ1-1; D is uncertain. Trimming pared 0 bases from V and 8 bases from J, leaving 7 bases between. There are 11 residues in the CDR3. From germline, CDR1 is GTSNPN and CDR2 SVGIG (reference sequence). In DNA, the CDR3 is TGTGCCTGGAGTGTACGAGAGGAAGCTTTCTTT. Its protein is CAWSVREEAFF.

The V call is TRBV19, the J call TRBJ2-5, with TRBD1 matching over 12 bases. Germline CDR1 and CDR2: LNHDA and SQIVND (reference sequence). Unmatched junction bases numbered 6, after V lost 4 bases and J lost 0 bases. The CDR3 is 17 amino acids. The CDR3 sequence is CASSRGTGGLYQETQYF. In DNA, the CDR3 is TGTGCCAGTAGTAGAGGGACAGGGGGCCTGTACCAAGAGACCCAGTACTTC.

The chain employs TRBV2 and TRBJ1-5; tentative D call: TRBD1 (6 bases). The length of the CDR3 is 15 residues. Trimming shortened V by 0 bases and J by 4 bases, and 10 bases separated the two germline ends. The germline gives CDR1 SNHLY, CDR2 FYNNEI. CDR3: CASSEAAGDNQPQHF. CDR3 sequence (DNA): TGTGCCAGCAGTGAAGCAGCAGGGGATAATCAGCCCCAGCATTTT.

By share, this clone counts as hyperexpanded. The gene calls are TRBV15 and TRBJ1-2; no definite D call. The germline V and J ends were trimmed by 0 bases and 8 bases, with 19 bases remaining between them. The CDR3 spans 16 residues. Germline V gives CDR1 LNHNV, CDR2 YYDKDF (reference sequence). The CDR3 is CATSRDYSLTGSGYTF. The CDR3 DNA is TGTGCCACCAGCAGAGATTATAGCCTGACCGGGAGCGGCTACACCTTC.

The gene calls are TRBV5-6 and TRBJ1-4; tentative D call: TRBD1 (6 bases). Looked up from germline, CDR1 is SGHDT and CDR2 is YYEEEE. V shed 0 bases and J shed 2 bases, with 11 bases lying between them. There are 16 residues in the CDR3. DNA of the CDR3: TGTGCCAGCAGCTTGGCGGGGGGCAAGACTAATGAAAAACTGTTTTTT. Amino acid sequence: CASSLAGGKTNEKLFF.

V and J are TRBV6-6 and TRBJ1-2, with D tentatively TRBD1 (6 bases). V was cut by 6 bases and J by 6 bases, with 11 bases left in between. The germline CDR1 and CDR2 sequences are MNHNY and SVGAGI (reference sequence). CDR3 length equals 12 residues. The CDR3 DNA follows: TGTGCCAGCAGACCACAGGGACATGGCTACACCTTC. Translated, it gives CASRPQGHGYTF.

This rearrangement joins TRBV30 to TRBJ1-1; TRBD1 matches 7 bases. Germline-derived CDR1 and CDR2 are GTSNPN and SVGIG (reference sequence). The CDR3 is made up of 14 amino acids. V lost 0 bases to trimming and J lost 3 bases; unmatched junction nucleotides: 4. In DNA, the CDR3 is TGTGCCTGGAGTGTAAAGGGGGCGGACACTGAAGCTTTCTTT. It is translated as CAWSVKGADTEAFF.

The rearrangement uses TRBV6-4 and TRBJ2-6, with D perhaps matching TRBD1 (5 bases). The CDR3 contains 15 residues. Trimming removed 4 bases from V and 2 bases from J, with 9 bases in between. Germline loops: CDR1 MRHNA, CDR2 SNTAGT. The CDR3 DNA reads TGTGCCAGCAGTGCCGAAGGGGCTGGGGCCAACGTCCTGACTTTC. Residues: CASSAEGAGANVLTF.

The chain's CDR3 is CASTLQGQGMINYGDTF. For the CDR3, the DNA is TGTGCCAGCACCCTCCAGGGACAGGGAATGATTAACTATGGGGACACCTTC. The chain has TRBV27 and TRBJ1-2; the match to TRBD1 covers 9 bases. V was clipped by 7 bases and J by 12 bases; unmatched bases: 24. The CDR3 covers 17 residues. Germline CDR1 MNHEY, CDR2 SMNVEV (reference sequence).

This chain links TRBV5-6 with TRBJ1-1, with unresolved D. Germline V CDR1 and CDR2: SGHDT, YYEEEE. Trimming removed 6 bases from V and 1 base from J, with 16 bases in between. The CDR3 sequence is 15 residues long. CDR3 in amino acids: CASTGLGEGNTEAFF. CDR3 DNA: TGTGCCAGCACCGGACTCGGGGAGGGGAACACTGAAGCTTTCTTT.

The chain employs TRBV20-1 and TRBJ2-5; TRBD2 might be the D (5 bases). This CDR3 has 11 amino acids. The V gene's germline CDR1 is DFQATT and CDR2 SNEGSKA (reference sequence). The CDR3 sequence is CRAGLQETQYF. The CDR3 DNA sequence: TGCAGGGCAGGACTCCAAGAGACCCAGTACTTC.

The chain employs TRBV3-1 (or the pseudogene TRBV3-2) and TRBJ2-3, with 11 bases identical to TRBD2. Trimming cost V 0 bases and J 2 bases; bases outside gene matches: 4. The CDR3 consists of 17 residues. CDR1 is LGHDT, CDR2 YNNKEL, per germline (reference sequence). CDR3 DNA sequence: TGTGCCAGCAGCCAAGAACTTAGCGGGGGGGTCACAGATACGCAGTATTTT. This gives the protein CASSQELSGGVTDTQYF.

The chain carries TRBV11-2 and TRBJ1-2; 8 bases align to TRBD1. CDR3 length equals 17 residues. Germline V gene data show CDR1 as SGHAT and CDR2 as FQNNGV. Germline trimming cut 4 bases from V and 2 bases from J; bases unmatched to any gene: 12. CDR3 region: CASSSIGQGAFNYGYTF. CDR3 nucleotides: TGTGCCAGCAGCTCCATCGGCCAGGGGGCCTTCAACTATGGCTACACCTTC.

The CDR3 coding sequence is TGTGCCATACTACAGGGGCCTTACACCGGGGAGCTGTTTTTT. Encoded protein: CAILQGPYTGELFF. The gene calls are TRBV6-5 and TRBJ2-2; TRBD1 matches at 7 bases. Germline loops: CDR1 MNHEY, CDR2 SVGAGI. The CDR3 spans 14 residues. J gave up 3 bases and V 10 bases, and 8 bases lay outside the gene matches.

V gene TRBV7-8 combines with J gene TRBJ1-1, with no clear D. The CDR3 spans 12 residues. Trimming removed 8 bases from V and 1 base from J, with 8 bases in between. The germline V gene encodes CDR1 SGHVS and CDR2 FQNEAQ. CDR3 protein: CASEGGNTEAFF. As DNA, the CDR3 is TGTGCCAGCGAGGGCGGGAACACTGAAGCTTTCTTT.

The CDR3 reads CSVEMGTSNEQFF. The CDR3, as DNA: TGCAGCGTTGAAATGGGGACTAGCAATGAGCAGTTCTTC. The J gene is TRBJ2-1, the V gene TRBV29-1; 8 bases are a match to TRBD2. V trimming: 2 bases; J trimming: 6 bases; junction bases outside the gene matches: 3. CDR1 SQVTM and CDR2 ANQGSEA come from the germline V gene. The CDR3 extends over 13 amino acids.

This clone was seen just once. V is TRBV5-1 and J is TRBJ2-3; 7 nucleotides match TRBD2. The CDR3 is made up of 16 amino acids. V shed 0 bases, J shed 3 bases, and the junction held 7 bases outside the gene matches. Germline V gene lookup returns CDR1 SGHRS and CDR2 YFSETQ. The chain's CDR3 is CASSLGDGGITDTQYF. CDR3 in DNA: TGCGCCAGCAGCTTGGGGGACGGGGGGATTACAGATACGCAGTATTTT.

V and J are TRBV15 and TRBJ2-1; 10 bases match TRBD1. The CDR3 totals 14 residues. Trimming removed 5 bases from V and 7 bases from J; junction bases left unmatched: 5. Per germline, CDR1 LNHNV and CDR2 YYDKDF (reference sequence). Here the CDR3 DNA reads TGTGCCACCAGCTCGGGACAGGGGTGGAATGAGCAGTTCTTC. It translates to CATSSGQGWNEQFF.

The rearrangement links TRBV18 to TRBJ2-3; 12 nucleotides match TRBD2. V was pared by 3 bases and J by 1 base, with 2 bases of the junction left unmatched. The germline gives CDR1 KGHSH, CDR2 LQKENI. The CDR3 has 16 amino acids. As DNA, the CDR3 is TGTGCCAGCTCACCTAGGACTAGCGGGGGCACAGATACGCAGTATTTT. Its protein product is CASSPRTSGGTDTQYF.

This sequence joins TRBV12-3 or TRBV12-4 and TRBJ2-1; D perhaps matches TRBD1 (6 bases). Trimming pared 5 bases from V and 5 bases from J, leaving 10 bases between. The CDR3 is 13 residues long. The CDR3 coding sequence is TGTGCCAGCAGTCCGACAGGAGACAATGAGCAGTTCTTC. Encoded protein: CASSPTGDNEQFF.